This T cell receptor (beta chain) was retrieved from a study of blood T cell repertoires in COVID-19. Methods used by the authors: Quantification of nucleated cells was approximated via reference gene primer amplification. This table comes from immunoSEQ multiplex PCR, and its TCRdb copy is limited to in-frame clones, with some not included. The V and J calls and clone size come from that table; D and trimming were worked out from the DNA. The table records about 130,000 clones, about four fifths of them present only once. The V gene lost 0 bases and the J gene lost 3 bases, with 2 bases spanning the gap. The V gene's germline CDR1 is LGHNA and CDR2 YNFKEQ. The length of the CDR3 is 12 residues.

The receptor was isolated from a man aged 55 to 70 with acute or convalescent COVID-19. Sample: peripheral blood. The chain couples TRBV4-2 to TRBJ1-2; no definite D call. In nucleotides, the CDR3 is TGTGCCAGCAGCCAAGACTACTATGGCTACACCTTC. Protein product: CASSQDYYGYTF.